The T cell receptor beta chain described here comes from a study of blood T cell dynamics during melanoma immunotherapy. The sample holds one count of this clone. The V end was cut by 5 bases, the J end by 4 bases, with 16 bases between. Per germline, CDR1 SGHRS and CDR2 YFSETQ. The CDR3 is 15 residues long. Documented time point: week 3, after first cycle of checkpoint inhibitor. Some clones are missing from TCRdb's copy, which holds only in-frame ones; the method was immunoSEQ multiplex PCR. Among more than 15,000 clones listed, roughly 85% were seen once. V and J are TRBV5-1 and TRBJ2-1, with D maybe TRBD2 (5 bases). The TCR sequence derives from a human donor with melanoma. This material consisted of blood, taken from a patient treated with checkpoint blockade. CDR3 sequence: CASSGTRTPYNEQFF. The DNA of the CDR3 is TGCGCCAGCAGTGGCACCCGGACTCCATACAATGAGCAGTTCTTC.